The 5 T cell receptor beta chains presented below share a single source sample, sequenced in a study of OX40 agonist ivuxolimab in advanced cancers. Data came from immunoSEQ multiplex PCR; TCRdb stores just in-frame clones and leaves some out. The table records under 90,000 clones, roughly 90% of them present only once. Sequencing used CD4+ or CD8+ T cells sorted from blood, obtained in a trial of the OX40 agonist ivuxolimab. The receptors come from an adult with an advanced solid tumor such as melanoma, head and neck, liver or kidney cancer.

This clone was seen once. The gene calls are TRBV9 and TRBJ1-4; a possible D gene is TRBD1 (6 bases). Germline CDR1 is SGDLS and CDR2 is YYNGEE. V lost 3 bases, J lost 4 bases, and 13 bases lay in between. The length of the CDR3 is 15 residues. In DNA form, the CDR3 reads TGTGCCAGCAGCGGGTCACAGGGCTTTAATGAAAAACTGTTTTTT. It yields the protein CASSGSQGFNEKLFF. Full variable domain (outside the CDR3, taken from reference TRBV9 and TRBJ1-4): DSGVTQTPKHLITATGQRVTLRCSPRSGDLSVYWYQQSLDQGLQFLIQYYNGEERAKGNILERFSAQQFPDLHSELNLSSLELGDSALYFCASSGSQGFNEKLFFGSGTQLSVL.

Comment on this clone: A junction boundary mismatches the germline segment, possibly from a read error. The V gene is TRBV5-1, the J gene TRBJ2-7; 8 positions match TRBD1. CDR1 is SGHRS and CDR2 is YFSETQ in the germline V gene. This CDR3 comprises 12 residues. The CDR3 sequence is CASSLAPGQVPF. The CDR3 bases are TGCGCCAGCAGCTTGGCCCCGGGACAGGTTCCTTTC.

This clone was counted only a few times. This chain links TRBV4-1 with TRBJ1-1; possible D gene TRBD1, 6 bases. V was pared by 6 bases and J by 4 bases, with 15 bases between. The germline V gene encodes CDR1 MGHRA and CDR2 YSYEKL. The CDR3 runs 14 residues. Here the CDR3 DNA reads TGCGCCAGCAGGGATCAGGGGCTGGGCACTGAAGCTTTCTTT. Protein: CASRDQGLGTEAFF.

The chain links TRBV6-6 to TRBJ2-7; TRBD2 matches at 7 bases. This CDR3 has 14 residues. Germline CDR1 and CDR2: MNHNY and SVGAGI (reference sequence). The trim removed 6 bases at V and 7 bases at J, leaving 12 bases unmatched. This CDR3 reads CASRTKAGAGEQYF. In DNA form, the CDR3 reads TGTGCCAGCAGGACTAAGGCGGGAGCCGGGGAGCAGTACTTC.

This chain connects TRBV12-5 to TRBJ1-5, with D possibly being TRBD1 (6 bases). V lost 10 bases, J lost 0 bases, and 22 bases lay in between. The CDR3 totals 17 residues. Germline CDR1 LGHNT, CDR2 FRNRAP. The CDR3 is CANLRVLNRDSNQPQHF. In DNA, the CDR3 is TGTGCTAATTTAAGGGTGCTCAACAGGGATAGCAATCAGCCCCAGCATTTT.